Shown below are 20 T cell receptor beta chains from a single sample sequenced in a study of T cell responses to AZD1222 COVID-19 vaccine. Clones were sequenced by immunoSEQ multiplex PCR, and TCRdb holds only the in-frame ones, with some missing. The data contain 110,000 to 150,000 clones, 85% to 95% of them singletons. The source material was peripheral blood, sampled on day 0 of AZD1222 vaccination. These receptors all stem from an adult in good health.

This clone has just one count. This chain joins TRBV6-1 and TRBJ2-1, with D perhaps TRBD2 (6 bases). The CDR3 extends over 18 amino acids. V shed 2 bases and J shed 0 bases, with 17 bases lying between them. Looked up from germline, CDR1 is MNHNS and CDR2 is SASEGT. The CDR3 nucleotides read TGTGCCAGCAGTGAACATCCATTAGCGGAAAGCTCCTACAATGAGCAGTTCTTC. As protein: CASSEHPLAESSYNEQFF.

This chain joins TRBV27 and TRBJ2-1; 8 nucleotides agree with TRBD2. The ends lost 6 bases at V and 0 bases at J; junction bases unmatched: 4. The CDR3 consists of 15 residues. Per germline, CDR1 MNHEY and CDR2 SMNVEV (reference sequence). CDR3 loop: CASRPTSGSYNEQFF. The CDR3 bases are TGTGCCAGCAGGCCTACTAGCGGCTCCTACAATGAGCAGTTCTTC.

This clone was detected a few times. J is TRBJ1-4 and V is TRBV19; D remains unclear. Trimming pared 5 bases from V and 0 bases from J, leaving 7 bases between. CDR1 and CDR2 (germline): LNHDA, SQIVND (reference sequence). The CDR3 extends over 14 amino acids. CDR3 residues: CASSQAATNEKLFF. The CDR3 DNA reads as TGTGCCAGTAGTCAGGCCGCAACTAATGAAAAACTGTTTTTT. The variable domain in full, completed from reference TRBV19 and TRBJ1-4, reads DGGITQSPKYLFRKEGQNVTLSCEQNLNHDAMYWYRQDPGQGLRLIYYSQIVNDFQKGDIAEGYSVSREKKESFPLTVTSAQKNPTAFYLCASSQAATNEKLFFGSGTQLSVL.

J is TRBJ2-3 and V is TRBV19; the match to TRBD1 covers 9 bases. The CDR3 runs to 15 residues. V shed 6 bases, J shed 7 bases, and the junction held 11 bases outside the gene matches. The germline gives CDR1 LNHDA, CDR2 SQIVND (reference sequence). CDR3 in amino acids: CASSSPGTGFNTQYF. The CDR3 nucleotides read TGTGCCAGTAGCTCCCCCGGGACAGGGTTTAATACGCAGTATTTT.

This chain connects TRBV5-1 to TRBJ1-1; 10 nucleotides match TRBD1. The CDR3 is 17 amino acids. Germline CDR1 is SGHRS and CDR2 is YFSETQ. Germline trimming cut 5 bases from V and 1 base from J; bases unmatched to any gene: 11. For the CDR3, the DNA is TGCGCCAGCAGTACGGGACAGGGGATAGAATGGAACACTGAAGCTTTCTTT. Residues: CASSTGQGIEWNTEAFF.

This chain joins TRBV3-1 (or the pseudogene TRBV3-2) and TRBJ2-6; TRBD1 or TRBD2 may be the D gene (5 bases each). The V end was cut by 0 bases, the J end by 4 bases, with 16 bases between. Germline CDR1 is LGHDT and CDR2 is YNNKEL (reference sequence). The CDR3 contains 18 residues. CDR3 residues: CASSQDRDGTLGANVLTF. As DNA, the CDR3 is TGTGCCAGCAGCCAAGATCGGGACGGAACCCTCGGGGCCAACGTCCTGACTTTC.

The chain employs TRBV12-5 and TRBJ2-3; 13 nucleotides align to TRBD2. Germline V gene lookup returns CDR1 LGHNT and CDR2 FRNRAP. Trimming cost V 7 bases and J 1 base; bases outside gene matches: 11. CDR3 length equals 18 residues. As DNA, the CDR3 is TGTGCTAGTGCCTCAGGACTAGCGGGAGTTCAGGGCACAGATACGCAGTATTTT. It is translated as CASASGLAGVQGTDTQYF. Combining the CDR3 with reference TRBV12-5 and TRBJ2-3 gives the whole variable domain DARVTQTPRHKVTEMGQEVTMRCQPILGHNTVFWYRQTMMQGLELLAYFRNRAPLDDSGMPKDRFSAEMPDATLATLKIQPSEPRDSAVYFCASASGLAGVQGTDTQYFGPGTRLTVL.

V usage is TRBV5-1 and J usage is TRBJ1-1, with 7 bases that match TRBD1. Looked up from germline, CDR1 is SGHRS and CDR2 is YFSETQ. With V trimmed by 4 bases and J by 9 bases, 3 bases remained unmatched. The CDR3 has 11 residues. The CDR3 region has the DNA TGCGCCAGCAGCGCGACAGGGAAAGCTTTCTTT. The encoded protein is CASSATGKAFF.

The chain is built from TRBV5-4 and TRBJ2-7; 11 bases map to TRBD2. This CDR3 spans 15 amino acids. The trim removed 4 bases at V and 1 base at J, leaving 4 bases unmatched. Germline loops: CDR1 SGHNT, CDR2 YYREEE (reference sequence). The CDR3 sequence is CASSGGTSGSYEQYF. The CDR3 region has the DNA TGTGCCAGCAGCGGGGGGACTAGCGGATCCTACGAGCAGTACTTC.

The V call is TRBV4-1, the J call TRBJ2-1; TRBD2 matches 13 bases. This CDR3 comprises 17 residues. CDR1 and CDR2 from the germline V gene are MGHRA and YSYEKL. V lost 1 base to trimming and J lost 6 bases; unmatched junction nucleotides: 6. In DNA, the CDR3 is TGCGCCAGCAGCCAAGCGCTCGGGACTAGCGGGACCAATGAGCAGTTCTTC. Amino acids: CASSQALGTSGTNEQFF.

The chain employs TRBV12-3 or TRBV12-4 and TRBJ1-1; D perhaps matches TRBD1 (6 bases). This CDR3 comprises 13 residues. V dropped 3 bases and J dropped 5 bases, with 10 bases sitting between them. For the CDR3, the DNA is TGTGCCAGCAGTTTCGGGGGGGCTACTGAAGCTTTCTTT. Protein: CASSFGGATEAFF.

This clone was seen only a few times. The V call is TRBV11-3, the J call TRBJ2-7; TRBD2 matches 11 bases. Germline lookup yields CDR1 SGHNT and CDR2 YENEEA. Germline trimming cut 3 bases from V and 3 bases from J; bases unmatched to any gene: 7. CDR3 length: 16 residues. The CDR3 sequence is CASSFVLAGAIYEQYF. The CDR3 DNA sequence: TGTGCCAGCAGCTTCGTACTAGCGGGAGCTATCTACGAGCAGTACTTC. Combining the CDR3 with reference TRBV11-3 and TRBJ2-7 gives the whole variable domain EAGVVQSPRYKIIEKKQPVAFWCNPISGHNTLYWYLQNLGQGPELLIRYENEEAVDDSQLPKDRFSAERLKGVDSTLKIQPAELGDSAVYLCASSFVLAGAIYEQYFGPGTRLTVT.

The V gene is TRBV7-7, the J gene TRBJ2-5, with TRBD2 identical over 11 bases. V was pared by 3 bases and J by 4 bases, with 7 bases of the junction left unmatched. The V gene's germline CDR1 is SSHAT and CDR2 FNYEAQ (reference sequence). There are 16 residues in the CDR3. CDR3 coding DNA: TGTGCCAGCAGCTTCTTAGCGGGAGGGAGTGGAGAGACCCAGTACTTC. Its translation: CASSFLAGGSGETQYF. Filled out from reference TRBV7-7 and TRBJ2-5, the complete variable domain reads GAGVSQSPRYKVTKRGQDVTLRCDPISSHATLYWYQQALGQGPEFLTYFNYEAQPDKSGLPSDRFSAERPEGSISTLTIQRTEQRDSAMYRCASSFLAGGSGETQYFGPGTRLLVL.

The chain is built from TRBV6-5 and TRBJ1-1; no firm D call. The CDR3 has 16 residues. Germline V gene lookup returns CDR1 MNHEY and CDR2 SVGAGI. V was shortened by 0 bases and J by 0 bases, with 11 bases between the two germline ends. CDR3 residues: CASSYSSVNMNTEAFF. The CDR3 DNA sequence: TGTGCCAGCAGTTACTCGAGCGTGAACATGAACACTGAAGCTTTCTTT.

The chain combines TRBV5-1 with TRBJ2-3; 8 bases line up with TRBD2. In germline, CDR1 is SGHRS, CDR2 YFSETQ. Trimming took 0 bases from V and 1 from J; bases not matched to a gene: 7. The CDR3 consists of 17 residues. CDR3 sequence reads: CASSLESSGLGTDTQYF. The CDR3 DNA reads TGCGCCAGCAGCTTGGAGTCTAGCGGGCTGGGCACAGATACGCAGTATTTT.

This chain joins TRBV7-2 and TRBJ1-1, with TRBD1 matching 9 bases. After removal of 5 bases from V and 3 bases from J, the junction contained 7 bases not matched to a gene. The CDR3 extends over 15 amino acids. Germline CDR1 reads SGHTA; CDR2 reads FQGNSA. The CDR3 region is CASSQVGTGHTEAFF. The CDR3 coding sequence is TGTGCCAGCAGCCAAGTGGGGACAGGGCACACTGAAGCTTTCTTT.

The CDR3 sequence is CASWVRGLHTEAFF. In nucleotides, the CDR3 is TGTGCCAGCTGGGTAAGGGGCCTTCACACTGAAGCTTTCTTT. The chain is built from TRBV6-5 and TRBJ1-1; a possible D gene is TRBD1 (5 bases). The CDR3 covers 14 residues. Trimming took 8 bases from V and 3 from J, leaving 16 bases between them. CDR1 and CDR2 (germline): MNHEY, SVGAGI.

The V call is TRBV6-1, the J call TRBJ2-1; 10 nucleotides align to TRBD2. Looked up from germline, CDR1 is MNHNS and CDR2 is SASEGT. V was pared by 4 bases and J by 3 bases, with 6 bases of the junction left unmatched. The CDR3 has 16 residues. CDR3 DNA: TGTGCCAGCAGTGTAGAGACTAGCGGGTTCTACAATGAGCAGTTCTTC. This codes for CASSVETSGFYNEQFF.

The count of this clone is one. V and J are TRBV7-9 and TRBJ1-6; D remains ambiguous. The germline V gene encodes CDR1 SEHNR and CDR2 FQNEAQ (reference sequence). Deletions cut 1 base from V and 8 bases from J, with 9 bases between. This CDR3 comprises 14 residues. The CDR3 reads CASSLGLGYSPLHF. In nucleotides, the CDR3 is TGTGCCAGCAGCTTAGGGTTGGGGTATTCACCCCTCCACTTT.

The CDR3, as DNA: TGTGCCAGCAGTTACTCGAGAGGGGACGGAGAGACCCAGTACTTC. As protein: CASSYSRGDGETQYF. V usage is TRBV6-5 and J usage is TRBJ2-5; D possibly uses TRBD1 or TRBD2 (5 bases each). The CDR3 covers 15 residues. Germline V gene data show CDR1 as MNHEY and CDR2 as SVGAGI. Trimming removed 0 bases from V and 4 bases from J, with 12 bases in between.